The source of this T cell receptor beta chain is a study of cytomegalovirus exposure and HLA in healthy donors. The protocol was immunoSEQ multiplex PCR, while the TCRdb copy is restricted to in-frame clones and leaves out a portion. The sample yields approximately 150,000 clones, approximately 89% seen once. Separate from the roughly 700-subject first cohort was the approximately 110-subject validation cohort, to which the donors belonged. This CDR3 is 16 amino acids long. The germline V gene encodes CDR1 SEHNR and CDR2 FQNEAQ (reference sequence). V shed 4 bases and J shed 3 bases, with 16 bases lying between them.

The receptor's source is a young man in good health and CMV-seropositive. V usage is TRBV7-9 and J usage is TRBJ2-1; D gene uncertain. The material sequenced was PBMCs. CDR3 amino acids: CASSSSDTSLYNEQFF. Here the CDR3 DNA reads TGTGCCAGCAGCTCCTCCGACACATCCCTCTACAATGAGCAGTTCTTC.